This T cell receptor (beta chain) came from a study of blood T cell repertoires in COVID-19. Study background: The United States, Italy and Spain supplied acute and convalescent COVID-19 samples. The cDNA or gDNA used as material had been derived from T cells, B-cell-depleted T cells, or PBMCs.

The CDR3 runs to 15 residues. The trim removed 3 bases at V and 3 bases at J, leaving 7 bases unmatched. Authors' data handling: From reference gene primer amplification, estimates of nucleated cell counts were derived. Here immunoSEQ multiplex PCR was the method, and the copy in TCRdb shows in-frame clones only, minus some. V, J and clone size are those of that table, while D and trimming were read from the DNA. The table records approximately 60,000 clones, about nine tenths of them present only once. During active infection, Seattle patients enrolled and were then monitored through disease. Source material: peripheral blood. The chain links TRBV23-1 to TRBJ2-7, with 8 bases matching TRBD1. TRBV23-1 is placed among ORFs of uncertain function. The clonotype originates from a woman older than 75 with COVID-19, enrolled during active disease. CDR3 sequence reads: CASSHIGTGDYEQYF. The CDR3 region has the DNA TGCGCCAGCAGTCACATTGGGACAGGCGACTACGAGCAGTACTTC.